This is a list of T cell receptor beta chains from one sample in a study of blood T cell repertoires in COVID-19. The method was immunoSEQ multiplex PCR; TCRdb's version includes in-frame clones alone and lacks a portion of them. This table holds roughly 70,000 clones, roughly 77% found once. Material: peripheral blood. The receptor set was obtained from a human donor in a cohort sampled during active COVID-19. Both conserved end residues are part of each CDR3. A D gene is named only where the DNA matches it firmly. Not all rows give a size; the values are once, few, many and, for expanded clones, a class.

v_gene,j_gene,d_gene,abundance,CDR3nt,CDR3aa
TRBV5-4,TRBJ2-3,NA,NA,TGTGCCAGCAGCTTAATTGGGCAGGCCCCTAGCACAGATACGCAGTATTTT,CASSLIGQAPSTDTQYF
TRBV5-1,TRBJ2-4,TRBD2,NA,TGCGCCAGCAGCTTGAGCGGGAGGGCGGGGAAGGACATTCAGTACTTC,CASSLSGRAGKDIQYF
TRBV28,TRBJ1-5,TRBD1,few,TGTGCCAGCAGTATACAGGGGGGCGATCAGCCCCAGCATTTT,CASSIQGGDQPQHF
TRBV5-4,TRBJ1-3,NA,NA,TGTGCCAGCAGCCCCCAAGGCGGCTCTGGAAACACCATATATTTT,CASSPQGGSGNTIYF
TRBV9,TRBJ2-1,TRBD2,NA,TGTGCCAGCAGCCAGAGGGTACTAGCGGGAGCAGACAATGAGCAGTTCTTC,CASSQRVLAGADNEQFF
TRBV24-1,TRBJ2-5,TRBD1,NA,TGTGCCACCAGTGATCTACAGGGGGCCGGGGAGACCCAGTACTTC,CATSDLQGAGETQYF
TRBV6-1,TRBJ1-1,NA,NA,TGTGCCAGCAGTGAAATGCGCCCTGAAGCTTTCTTT,CASSEMRPEAFF
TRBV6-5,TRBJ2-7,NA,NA,TGTGCCAGCAGTTATAACGGGGCCTACGAGCAGTACTTC,CASSYNGAYEQYF
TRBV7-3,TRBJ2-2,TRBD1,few,TGTGCCAGCAGCTTATCTCCGGGACAGGGCCACGGGGAGCTGTTTTTT,CASSLSPGQGHGELFF
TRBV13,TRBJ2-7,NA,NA,TGTGCCAGCAGCTTATCGGACTCCCCTTGGGACGAGCAGTACTTC,CASSLSDSPWDEQYF
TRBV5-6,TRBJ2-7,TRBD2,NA,TGTGCCAGCAGCTCCCCGGGACTAGCGGGAGTGTCATACGAGCAGTACTTC,CASSSPGLAGVSYEQYF
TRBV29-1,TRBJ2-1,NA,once,TGCAGCGTTGGCAGGGGACCAGGCAATGAGCAGTTCTTC,CSVGRGPGNEQFF
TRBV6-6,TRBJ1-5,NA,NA,TGTGCCAGCAGTCTCCGGGACGGGGGGTGGGGCGGCAATCAGCCCCAGCATTTT,CASSLRDGGWGGNQPQHF
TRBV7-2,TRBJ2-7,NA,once,TGTGCCAGCAGCTTAGGGGCAGGCCCCTACGAGCAGTACTTC,CASSLGAGPYEQYF
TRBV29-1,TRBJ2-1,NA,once,TGCAGCGTTGAACACCGAGAGGTTCCGTTCTTC,CSVEHREVPFF
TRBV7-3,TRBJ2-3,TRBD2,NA,TGTGCCAGCAGCTTGGCTAGCGGGAGGACAGATACGCAGTATTTT,CASSLASGRTDTQYF
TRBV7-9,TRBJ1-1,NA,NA,TGTGCCAGCAGCTTATTGGGGGCAAGCACTGAAGCTTTCTTT,CASSLLGASTEAFF
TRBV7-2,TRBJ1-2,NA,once,TGTGCCAGCAGCTTAGAATTAGGGCAGGGTGGCTACACCTTC,CASSLELGQGGYTF
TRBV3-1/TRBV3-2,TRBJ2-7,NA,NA,TGTGCCAGCAGCCAAGTTGAGGGCTCCTACGAGCAGTACTTC,CASSQVEGSYEQYF
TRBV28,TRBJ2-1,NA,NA,TGTGCCAGCAGTTCGCAGACAGGTCCTTTAGGCGATGAGCAGTTCTTC,CASSSQTGPLGDEQFF
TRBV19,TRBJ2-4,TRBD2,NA,TGTGCCAGTAGTGGGGGGGACGGATTAGCCAAAAACATTCAGTACTTC,CASSGGDGLAKNIQYF
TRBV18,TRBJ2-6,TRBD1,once,TGTGCCAGCTCACCACGGGGGACAGGGGGCAGTGGGGCCAACGTCCTGACTTTC,CASSPRGTGGSGANVLTF